The rows below give T cell receptor beta chains drawn from one sample of a study of blood T cell repertoires in COVID-19. Data came from immunoSEQ multiplex PCR; TCRdb stores just in-frame clones and leaves some out. The top ten hold roughly 16% of the sample, which has roughly 90,000 clones, about 80% seen once. Input material: peripheral blood. The receptors here all came from a human donor in a cohort sampled during active COVID-19. Each CDR3 is given with its conserved first and last residue. A D gene is named only where the DNA matches it firmly. The listing skips clone size in some rows; elsewhere it reads once, few, many or a size class.

cdr3_aa cdr3_nt clone_size d_call j_call v_call
CASSQGLAGDEQFF TGTGCCAGCAGTCAGGGACTAGCGGGAGACGAGCAGTTCTTC NA TRBD2 TRBJ2-1 TRBV27
CASSQGRAGNSPLHF TGTGCCAGCAGCCAAGGTCGGGCAGGGAATTCACCCCTCCACTTT NA NA TRBJ1-6 TRBV3-1/TRBV3-2
CATSGPPIQGRKTEAFF TGTGCCACCAGCGGCCCCCCAATACAGGGGAGAAAAACTGAAGCTTTCTTT few TRBD1 TRBJ1-1 TRBV15
CASSRRLAGGDTQYF TGTGCCAGTAGTCGCCGCCTAGCCGGGGGGGATACGCAGTATTTT NA TRBD2 TRBJ2-3 TRBV19
CASSRDRNTEAFF TGTGCCAGCAGCCGGGACAGGAACACTGAAGCTTTCTTT few TRBD1 TRBJ1-1 TRBV2
CASSPQTGQETQYF TGTGCCAGCAGCCCCCAGACAGGGCAGGAGACCCAGTACTTC NA TRBD1 TRBJ2-5 TRBV7-8
CASSESRQRKSNEQFF TGCGCCAGCAGTGAGTCGAGGCAGCGGAAAAGCAATGAGCAGTTCTTC NA NA TRBJ2-1 TRBV10-1
CASTRPGQTQYF TGTGCCAGCACCCGACCGGGACAGACGCAGTATTTT few TRBD1 TRBJ2-3 TRBV28
CASSPAAGTSRYEQFF TGTGCCAGCTCACCAGCGGCAGGGACTAGTCGATATGAGCAGTTCTTC NA TRBD2 TRBJ2-1 TRBV18
CASSELSADTEAFF TGTGCCAGCAGTGAACTCTCGGCGGACACTGAAGCTTTCTTT once NA TRBJ1-1 TRBV2
CASSGVYEQYF TGTGCCAGCAGTGGAGTCTACGAGCAGTACTTC NA NA TRBJ2-7 TRBV25-1
CAISGSYEQYF TGTGCCATCTCCGGGTCCTACGAGCAGTACTTC NA NA TRBJ2-7 TRBV10-3
CASSPAGTASLSGNTIYF TGTGCCAGCAGCCCGGCCGGGACAGCAAGCCTCTCTGGAAACACCATATATTTT NA TRBD1 TRBJ1-3 TRBV11-2
CASSGLANTEAFF TGCGCCAGCAGCGGCTTAGCCAACACTGAAGCTTTCTTT NA NA TRBJ1-1 TRBV5-1
CASSLEQNTEAFF TGTGCCAGCAGCCTCGAACAGAACACTGAAGCTTTCTTT NA NA TRBJ1-1 TRBV12-3/TRBV12-4
CASSLGYGEAFF TGTGCCAGCAGTTTGGGCTACGGTGAAGCTTTCTTT NA NA TRBJ1-1 TRBV28
CASSSGTNQNIQYF TGTGCCAGCAGTTCAGGGACTAATCAAAACATTCAGTACTTC NA TRBD2 TRBJ2-4 TRBV6-5
CASRQGQEKLFF TGTGCCAGCAGACAGGGTCAAGAAAAACTGTTTTTT NA NA TRBJ1-4 TRBV27
CASSQGLAQESEQFF TGCGCCAGCAGCCAGGGACTAGCTCAGGAGAGTGAGCAGTTCTTC NA TRBD2 TRBJ2-1 TRBV5-1
CASSPRGRANYGYTF TGTGCCAGCAGTCCCCGGGGAAGAGCTAACTATGGCTACACCTTC NA NA TRBJ1-2 TRBV28
CASSLEAGVGDTQYF TGCGCCAGCAGCTTAGAAGCGGGAGTGGGAGATACGCAGTATTTT NA TRBD2 TRBJ2-3 TRBV5-1
CASSTGFGNEQFF TGTGCCAGCAGCACAGGGTTCGGCAATGAGCAGTTCTTC NA NA TRBJ2-1 TRBV7-8
CASSQDSLAGGQDTQYF TGCGCCAGCAGCCAAGATTCTCTAGCGGGGGGGCAGGATACGCAGTATTTT NA TRBD2 TRBJ2-3 TRBV4-1
CASSQQGTEAFF TGTGCCAGCAGCCAACAGGGCACTGAAGCTTTCTTT NA NA TRBJ1-1 TRBV16
CASSLDHFSGTPTGELFF TGTGCCAGCAGCTTAGATCACTTTAGTGGGACTCCCACCGGGGAGCTGTTTTTT many NA TRBJ2-2 TRBV11-2
CASSADRGTDGYTF TGCGCCAGCAGCGCAGACAGGGGGACGGATGGCTACACCTTC NA TRBD1 TRBJ1-2 TRBV5-1
CASSLRQGVGEQYF TGTGCCAGCTCACTCCGACAGGGGGTGGGCGAGCAGTACTTC NA TRBD1 TRBJ2-7 TRBV18
CASSVRQDIEAFF TGTGCCAGCAGTGTAAGACAGGATATAGAAGCTTTCTTT NA NA TRBJ1-1 TRBV12-3/TRBV12-4
CASSYSIVANYGYTF TGTGCCAGCAGTTACTCGATCGTAGCTAACTATGGCTACACCTTC few NA TRBJ1-2 TRBV6-5
CASGKSGLMTGEQYF TGCGCCAGCGGAAAATCTGGGCTGATGACAGGCGAGCAGTACTTC NA NA TRBJ2-7 TRBV4-1
CASSLGSGGAGKQFF TGTGCCAGCAGCTTAGGTAGCGGGGGGGCCGGCAAGCAGTTCTTC NA TRBD2 TRBJ2-1 TRBV7-2
CASSPSDSLGEKLFF TGTGCCAGCAGCCCCTCCGACAGCCTGGGGGAAAAACTGTTTTTT NA NA TRBJ1-4 TRBV7-6
CASGTGGANEKLFF TGCGCCAGCGGGACAGGAGGGGCTAATGAAAAACTGTTTTTT once TRBD1 TRBJ1-4 TRBV5-1
CASSFTLPDF TGTGCCAGCAGTTTTACATTGCCAGACTTT NA NA TRBJ1-1 TRBV12-3/TRBV12-4
CASSLVGSGEQYF TGTGCCAGCAGCTTGGTAGGATCGGGCGAGCAGTACTTC NA NA TRBJ2-7 TRBV5-6
CASSQSRGTLYEQYF TGCGCCAGCAGTCAATCAAGGGGAACCCTCTACGAGCAGTACTTC NA NA TRBJ2-7 TRBV23-1
CASSLGSGPYNEQFF TGTGCCAGCAGTTTAGGTAGCGGTCCCTACAATGAGCAGTTCTTC NA NA TRBJ2-1 TRBV28
CASSYSATGINYGYTF TGTGCCAGCAGTTACTCGGCGACAGGGATAAACTATGGCTACACCTTC NA TRBD1 TRBJ1-2 TRBV6-5